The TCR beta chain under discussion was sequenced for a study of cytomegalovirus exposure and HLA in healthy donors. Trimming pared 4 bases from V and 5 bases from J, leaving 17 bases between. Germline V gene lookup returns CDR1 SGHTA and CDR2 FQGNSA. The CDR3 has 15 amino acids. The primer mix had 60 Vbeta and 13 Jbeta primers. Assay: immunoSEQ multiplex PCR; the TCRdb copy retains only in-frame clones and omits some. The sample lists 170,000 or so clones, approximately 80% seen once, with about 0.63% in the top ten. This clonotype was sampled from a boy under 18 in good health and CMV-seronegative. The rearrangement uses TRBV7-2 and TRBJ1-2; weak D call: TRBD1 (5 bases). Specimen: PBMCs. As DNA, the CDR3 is TGTGCCAGCAGCTCTTACCCGACAGCTGGTTATGGCTACACCTTC. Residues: CASSSYPTAGYGYTF.